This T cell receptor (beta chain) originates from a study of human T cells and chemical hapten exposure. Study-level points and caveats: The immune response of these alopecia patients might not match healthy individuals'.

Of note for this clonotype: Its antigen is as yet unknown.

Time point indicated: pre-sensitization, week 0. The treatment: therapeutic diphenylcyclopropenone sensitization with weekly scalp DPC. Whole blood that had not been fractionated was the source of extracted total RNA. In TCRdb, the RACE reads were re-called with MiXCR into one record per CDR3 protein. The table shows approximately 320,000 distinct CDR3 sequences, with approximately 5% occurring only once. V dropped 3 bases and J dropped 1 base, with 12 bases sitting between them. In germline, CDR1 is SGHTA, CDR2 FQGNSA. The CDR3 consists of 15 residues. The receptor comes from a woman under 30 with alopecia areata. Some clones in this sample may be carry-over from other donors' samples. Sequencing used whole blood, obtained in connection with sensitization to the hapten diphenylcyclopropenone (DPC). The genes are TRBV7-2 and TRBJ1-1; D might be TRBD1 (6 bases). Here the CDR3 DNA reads TGTGCCAGCAGCTTCTGGGGGGCGGGGAACACTGAAGCTTTCTTT. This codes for CASSFWGAGNTEAFF.